The rows below give T cell receptor beta chains drawn from one sample of a study of T cells after yellow fever vaccination. MiXCR, applied by TCRdb to the 5' RACE reads, yields one record per CDR3 protein. Counted here are about 370,000 distinct CDR3 sequences, around a tenth occurring once; the ten biggest clones make up roughly 18%. Sequenced here: PBMCs, sampled on the day of the first yellow fever vaccination. These receptors originate from a man between 18 and 29 years old who received the YFV17D yellow fever vaccine. Each CDR3 is given with its conserved first and last residue. The order of the fields is J gene, D gene, V gene, clone size, CDR3 DNA, CDR3 protein. A D gene is named only where the DNA matches it firmly. Rows give clone size only sometimes, using once, few, many, or a class for an expanded clone.

TRBJ1-2,-,TRBV4-1,many,TGCGCCAGCAGCCAAGTACCTACGTTAGGTGGCTACACCTTC,CASSQVPTLGGYTF
TRBJ1-1,-,TRBV20-1,few,TGCAGTGCTAGAATTCTCAGTGGAGAAGCTTTCTTT,CSARILSGEAFF
TRBJ2-6,-,TRBV4-1,-,TGCGCCAGCAGCCGCCGACGGGACACTCCTGGGGCCAACGTCCTGACTTTC,CASSRRRDTPGANVLTF
TRBJ1-2,-,TRBV30,few,TGTGCCTGGCGGTACGGCTATGGCTACACCTTC,CAWRYGYGYTF
TRBJ1-4,-,TRBV6-4,-,TGTGCCAGCACTCCCCTTCTGCCCGTTGGCGTAAAACTGTTTTTT,CASTPLLPVGVKLFF
TRBJ1-1,-,TRBV24-1,few,TGTGCCACGGCGAGGGAGAACACTGAAGCTTTCTTT,CATARENTEAFF
TRBJ2-3,-,TRBV5-1,many,TGCGCCAGCAGCGGACGGACAGACACAGATACGCAGTATTTT,CASSGRTDTDTQYF
TRBJ1-2,TRBD1,TRBV24-1,few,TGTGCCACCAGTGGCCGACAGGGAATGGACTATGGCTACACCTTC,CATSGRQGMDYGYTF
TRBJ2-3,-,TRBV9,few,TGTGCCAGCAGCGTAACCGCAGACTATACGCAGTATTTT,CASSVTADYTQYF
TRBJ1-2,TRBD1,TRBV6-2/TRBV6-3,-,TGTGCCAGCAGTACAGGGGTCTTCTATGGCTACACCTTC,CASSTGVFYGYTF
TRBJ1-1,-,TRBV19,-,TGTGCCAGTAGTTCGGTTGAAGCTTTCTTT,CASSSVEAFF
TRBJ2-6,-,TRBV6-1,-,TGTGCCACCAATGAAGGGGCCAACGTCCTGACTTTC,CATNEGANVLTF
TRBJ1-1,TRBD1,TRBV6-1,few,TGTGCCAGCAGCCGGGACAGACTGAACACTGAAGCTTTCTTT,CASSRDRLNTEAFF
TRBJ2-3,TRBD2,TRBV20-1,-,TGCAGTGGCGGGACTAGCGGGGGAGCACTCACAGATACGCAGTATTTT,CSGGTSGGALTDTQYF
TRBJ2-2,-,TRBV30,-,TGTGCCTGGAGTGGGGATGGGGGGTCCACCGGGGAGCTGTTTTTT,CAWSGDGGSTGELFF
TRBJ1-2,TRBD1,TRBV6-1,-,TGTGCCACCCGGGACAGTAACTATGGCTACACCTTC,CATRDSNYGYTF
TRBJ2-7,-,TRBV11-2,-,TGTGCCAGCAGCCACACGCCCGGCAGGCGAGATAGATACGAGCAGTACTTC,CASSHTPGRRDRYEQYF
TRBJ2-3,TRBD2,TRBV10-3,-,TGTGCCATCAGTGAAAGCCTTCTAGCGGGAATTACGCAGTATTTT,CAISESLLAGITQYF
TRBJ2-3,-,TRBV12-3/TRBV12-4,-,TGTGCCAGCAGTTTATTGTTCTGGAGGGCTAGCACAGATACGCAGTATTTT,CASSLLFWRASTDTQYF
TRBJ1-2,-,TRBV9,-,TGTGCCAGCAGCTCAGGAGCCTCCGACTCCGGCCTAAACTATGGCTACACCTTC,CASSSGASDSGLNYGYTF
TRBJ2-1,-,TRBV3-1,-,TGTGCCAGCAGCCGTACCACACAGAGTCAGTTCTTC,CASSRTTQSQFF
TRBJ1-5,-,TRBV20-1,-,TGCAGTGCTAGGACACGGAACAATCAGCCCCAGCATTTT,CSARTRNNQPQHF
TRBJ1-5,-,TRBV6-5,-,TGTGCCAGCAGTTACTCGGCGAATCAGCCCCAGCATTTT,CASSYSANQPQHF
TRBJ2-1,-,TRBV12-5,-,TGTGCTAGTGGTCTCCCCCCAGGACCCAATGAGCAGTTCTTC,CASGLPPGPNEQFF
TRBJ2-3,-,TRBV5-1,many,TGCGCCAGCAGCTTGCAGGCGGGGGATACGCAGTATTTT,CASSLQAGDTQYF
TRBJ2-7,-,TRBV12-3/TRBV12-4,-,TGTGCAAGCAGCCCCTGGACCCCTGCCTACGAGCAGTACTTC,CASSPWTPAYEQYF
TRBJ2-1,-,TRBV6-4,many,TGTGCCAGCAGGAGCTCCTACAATGAGCAGTTCTTC,CASRSSYNEQFF
TRBJ1-1,-,TRBV29-1,few,TGCAGCGTCAACCATTCGGACGGATTGAACACTGAAGCTTTCTTT,CSVNHSDGLNTEAFF
TRBJ2-5,TRBD1,TRBV4-3,many,TGCGCCAGCAGCCAAGATGGCGGGACAGGGGGCGCGGAGACCCAGTACTTC,CASSQDGGTGGAETQYF
TRBJ1-2,-,TRBV9,-,TGTGCCAGCAGCGTACAGGGACGTGAAGCAGATAGCTACACCTTC,CASSVQGREADSYTF
TRBJ2-1,-,TRBV12-3/TRBV12-4,-,TGTGCCAGCACCTACGATGGCCGTCTAAACAATGAGCAGTTCTTC,CASTYDGRLNNEQFF
TRBJ2-5,-,TRBV5-1,few,TGCGCCAGCAGCCCGGACTACTTTAGGGGGACCCAGTACTTC,CASSPDYFRGTQYF
TRBJ1-2,-,TRBV5-1,many,TGCGCCAGCAGCTTGGACGGAAACTATGGCTACACCTTC,CASSLDGNYGYTF
TRBJ2-1,TRBD1,TRBV5-1,few,TGCGCCAGCAGCTTGGACAGGGGGCTCGTCTACAATGAGCAGTTCTTC,CASSLDRGLVYNEQFF
TRBJ1-1,-,TRBV5-1,few,TGCGCCAGCAGCTTGCTGGGGGGGCAAGAGACTGAAGCTTTCTTT,CASSLLGGQETEAFF
TRBJ2-1,TRBD1,TRBV7-9,few,TGTGCCAGCAGCTTGACAGGGATCTCCTACAATGAGCAGTTCTTC,CASSLTGISYNEQFF
TRBJ1-1,-,TRBV11-1,-,TGTGCCAGCAGCTTAGGAGACAGCACCATGAACACTGAAGCTTTCTTT,CASSLGDSTMNTEAFF
TRBJ2-1,-,TRBV14,few,TGTGCCAGCAGCCCATCGGGTATCTACAATGAGCAGTTCTTC,CASSPSGIYNEQFF
TRBJ2-3,-,TRBV6-6,few,TGTGCCAGCAGTTACGAACCCACAGATACGCAGTATTTT,CASSYEPTDTQYF
TRBJ2-5,-,TRBV20-1,-,TGCAGTGCTAGAGAGGGGACGGCTAAAGAGACCCAGTACTTC,CSAREGTAKETQYF
TRBJ1-5,TRBD1,TRBV20-1,few,TGCAGTGCTAGCCCGGACAGGGAACATCAGCCCCAGCATTTT,CSASPDREHQPQHF
TRBJ1-6,TRBD1,TRBV10-3,-,TGTGCCATCAGTGATGGGGACAGGGGTGATTCACCCCTCCACTTT,CAISDGDRGDSPLHF